This T cell receptor (beta chain) emerged from a study of blood T cell repertoires in COVID-19. Study background: The United States, Italy and Spain provided the acute and convalescent COVID-19 samples.

V lost 5 bases, J lost 10 bases, and 17 bases stayed unmatched. Germline assignment: CDR1 LNHDA and CDR2 SQIVND (reference sequence). The CDR3 spans 16 residues. Per the authors' pipeline: Amplifying reference gene primers gave estimates of nucleated cell counts. The assay was immunoSEQ multiplex PCR, and TCRdb's table has in-frame clones only and misses some. V and J calls and clone size are given by that table; D and trimming were obtained from the DNA. The data show around 200,000 clones, just over 85% seen once. This clone occurred once. In terms of age and location, participants ranged from roughly 18 to 90 years and lived in about two dozen US areas. Participants' own reports of clinical history determined their cohort assignment.

The TCR comes from a woman aged 40 to 50 with acute COVID-19. Sequenced input: PBMCs or T cells enriched from blood (not recorded which). This chain uses TRBV19 with TRBJ1-2; TRBD1 matches 9 bases. The chain's CDR3 is CASSLQQDRGGSSYTF. The CDR3 DNA reads as TGTGCCAGTAGTCTACAACAGGACAGGGGAGGTTCATCCTACACCTTC. The whole variable domain, remainder taken from reference TRBV19 and TRBJ1-2, is DGGITQSPKYLFRKEGQNVTLSCEQNLNHDAMYWYRQDPGQGLRLIYYSQIVNDFQKGDIAEGYSVSREKKESFPLTVTSAQKNPTAFYLCASSLQQDRGGSSYTFGSGTRLTVV.